Below are 5 T cell receptor beta chains sequenced from a single sample in a study of blood T cell repertoires in COVID-19. The protocol was immunoSEQ multiplex PCR, while the TCRdb copy is restricted to in-frame clones and leaves out a portion. The sample yields about 87,000 clones, 89% seen once. Sequencing used peripheral blood. Every receptor here comes from a woman older than 75 with active COVID-19.

This clone was picked up one time. This rearrangement joins TRBV27 to TRBJ1-2, with 10 bases that match TRBD1. Germline CDR1 is MNHEY and CDR2 is SMNVEV (reference sequence). CDR3 length: 14 amino acids. The junction had 5 bases not matched to a gene; V was cut back by 5 bases and J by 5 bases. CDR3 in amino acids: CASSPGTGVYGYTF. The CDR3 region has the DNA TGTGCCAGCAGTCCCGGGACAGGGGTTTATGGCTACACCTTC.

J is TRBJ1-3 and V is TRBV5-5; 7 bases match TRBD1. The CDR3 runs 17 residues. Germline V lookup: CDR1 SGHKS, CDR2 YYEKEE (reference sequence). V gave up 4 bases and J gave up 3 bases; unmatched junction bases: 13. CDR3 in DNA: TGTGCCAGCAGCACCGGATCAGGGGGGTTTTATGGAAACACCATATATTTT. Translation: CASSTGSGGFYGNTIYF.

V and J are TRBV5-4 and TRBJ1-2, with 8 bases lining up with TRBD1. Germline CDR1 and CDR2: SGHNT and YYREEE (reference sequence). The CDR3 is made up of 14 amino acids. V lost 4 bases and J lost 5; bases outside the gene matches: 7. The CDR3 bases are TGTGCCAGCAGCCCGGACAGGGTTTTATATGGCTACACCTTC. Its protein product is CASSPDRVLYGYTF.

J is TRBJ1-3 and V is TRBV18; 7 positions agree with TRBD1. CDR3 length: 13 amino acids. Germline values: CDR1 KGHSH, CDR2 LQKENI. The junction had 4 bases not matched to a gene; V was cut back by 8 bases and J by 3 bases. The CDR3 reads CASGQVFGNTIYF. CDR3 coding DNA: TGTGCCAGCGGACAGGTTTTTGGAAACACCATATATTTT.

Worth noting for this clone: Relative to the germline gene, one junction end is altered; a read error may explain this. The genes are TRBV20-1 and TRBJ2-7; TRBD2 might be the D (6 bases). Germline V lookup: CDR1 DFQATT, CDR2 SNEGSKA (reference sequence). This CDR3 spans 11 amino acids. The CDR3 bases are TGCAGTGCTAGAGGGCAGGCGGGACTGGACTTC. It encodes CSARGQAGLDF.